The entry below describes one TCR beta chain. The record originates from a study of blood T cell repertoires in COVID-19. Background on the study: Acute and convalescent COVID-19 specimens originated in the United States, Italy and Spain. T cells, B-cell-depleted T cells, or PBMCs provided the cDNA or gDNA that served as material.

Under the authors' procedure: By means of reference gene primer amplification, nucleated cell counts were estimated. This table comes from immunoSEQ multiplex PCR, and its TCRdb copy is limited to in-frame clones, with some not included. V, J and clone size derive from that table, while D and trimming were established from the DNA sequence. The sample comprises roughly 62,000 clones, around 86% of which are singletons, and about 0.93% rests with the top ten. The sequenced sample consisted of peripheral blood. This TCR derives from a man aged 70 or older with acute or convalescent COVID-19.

This chain's CDR3 is CASSENGETQYF. In nucleotides, the CDR3 is TGCGCCAGCAGTGAAAACGGGGAGACCCAGTACTTC. This chain uses TRBV10-1 with TRBJ2-5; D is uncertain. V lost 3 bases, J lost 5 bases, and 7 bases lay in between. Germline CDR1 reads WNHNN; CDR2 reads SYGVQD (reference sequence). CDR3 size: 12 residues.